The present T cell receptor beta chain was sequenced within a study of cytomegalovirus exposure and HLA in healthy donors. Study at large: Within the Caucasian-associated ancestry cluster were 81% of the roughly 360 genotyped donors.

V was shortened by 1 base and J by 2 bases, with 12 bases between the two germline ends. CDR1 SGHDN and CDR2 FVKESK come from the germline V gene. The CDR3 is 16 amino acids. Findings of the study overall: TCR beta chains numbering 164 were designated cytomegalovirus-associated.

Of note for this clone: Its specificity is not known.

Donors likely had unrecorded immune exposures despite being nominally healthy when sampled. The PCR used 60 Vbeta and 13 Jbeta primers. Authors' data handling: Later, an analysis found about 80 million unique TCR beta chains, and approximately 10 million of these were shared. TCRdb's table, derived via immunoSEQ multiplex PCR, lists solely in-frame clones and lacks some. The DNA gave D and trimming, while V, J and clone size come from that table. The sample contains about 85,000 clones, 60% to 80% of which appear only once. The J gene is TRBJ2-1, the V gene TRBV14, with D possibly being TRBD1 (6 bases). Sequencing input: PBMCs. The sequence was collected from a boy younger than 18 in good health and CMV-seronegative. CDR3 in DNA: TGTGCCAGCAGCCAAGGGCGGACAGCCACCTACAATGAGCAGTTCTTC. This translates into CASSQGRTATYNEQFF. Using reference TRBV14 and TRBJ2-1 for the parts outside the CDR3, the full variable domain is EAGVTQFPSHSVIEKGQTVTLRCDPISGHDNLYWYRRVMGKEIKFLLHFVKESKQDESGMPNNRFLAERTGGTYSTLKVQPAELEDSGVYFCASSQGRTATYNEQFFGPGTRLTVL.